This T cell receptor beta chain was identified in a study of T-cell memory formation after mild COVID-19. Turning to the study itself: TCR clusters were largely donor specific.

This clonotype has more than one count but fewer than ten. Its target is not known. TCRdb redid the calling of the 5' RACE reads with MiXCR, one entry per CDR3 protein. The top ten clones hold more than 10% of a sample with about 560,000 distinct CDR3 sequences, more than 15% of them seen once. The CDR3 covers 13 residues. V was pared by 2 bases and J by 4 bases, with 9 bases between. Germline V CDR1 and CDR2: SGHRS, YFSETQ. Study results and limitations: Most CD4+ clones that shrank were in CM and EM, while CD8+ ones turned up in EMRA. Balance between CD4 and CD8 was seen in clones contracting day 15 to 85, and a CD4+ lean was seen in later expanders.

This rearrangement joins TRBV5-1 to TRBJ1-1, with D tentatively TRBD1 (5 bases). Source material: PBMCs or a T cell subset sorted from them (not recorded which). The sequence was obtained from an adult woman who had mild COVID-19 (a few samples of this study predate the infection). Cell type and time point are not known. CDR3 amino acids: CASSLSGTTEAFF. The DNA of the CDR3 is TGCGCCAGCAGCTTATCAGGGACCACTGAAGCTTTCTTT.